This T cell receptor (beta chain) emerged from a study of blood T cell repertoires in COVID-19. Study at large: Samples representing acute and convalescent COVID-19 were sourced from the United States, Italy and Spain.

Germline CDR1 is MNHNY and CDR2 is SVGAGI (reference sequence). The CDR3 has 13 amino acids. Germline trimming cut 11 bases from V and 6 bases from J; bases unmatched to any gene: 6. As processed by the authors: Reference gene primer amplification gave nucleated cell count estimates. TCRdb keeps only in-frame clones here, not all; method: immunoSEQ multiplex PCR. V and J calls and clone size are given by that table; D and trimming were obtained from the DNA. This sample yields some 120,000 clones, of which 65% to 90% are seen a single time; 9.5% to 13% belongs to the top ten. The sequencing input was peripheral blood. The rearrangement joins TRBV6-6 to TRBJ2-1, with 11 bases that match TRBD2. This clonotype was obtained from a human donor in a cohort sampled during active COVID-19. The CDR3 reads CACVAGGINEQFF. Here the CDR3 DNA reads TGTGCCTGCGTAGCGGGGGGGATCAATGAGCAGTTCTTC.